These 16 T cell receptor beta chains originate from one sample sequenced in a study of metastatic and nonmetastatic thyroid tumors. Every patient underwent thyroid surgery untreated. Through MiXCR, TCRdb re-clonotyped the PCR reads. Altogether tens of thousands of clones are present, approximately 51% being singletons, with the ten largest covering roughly a quarter. Material: tumor tissue. These TCRs come from a male donor with papillary thyroid cancer or a benign thyroid nodule (not recorded which). Some clones in this sample may be carry-over from other donors' samples.

V and J are TRBV20-1 and TRBJ2-1, with D maybe TRBD1 (5 bases). V dropped 0 bases and J dropped 0 bases, with 9 bases sitting between them. This CDR3 region has 15 residues. The germline V gene has CDR1 DFQATT and CDR2 SNEGSKA (reference sequence). The CDR3 DNA reads as TGCAGTGCTAGAGATGGGGCGAGCTCCTACAATGAGCAGTTCTTC. Amino acids: CSARDGASSYNEQFF.

This sequence joins TRBV7-2 and TRBJ2-3; D is possibly TRBD1 (5 bases). The germline V and J ends were trimmed by 1 base and 1 base, with 9 bases remaining between them. The CDR3 contains 15 residues. In germline, CDR1 is SGHTA, CDR2 FQGNSA. The CDR3 region is CASSLGPGRTDTQYF. CDR3 in DNA: TGTGCCAGCAGCTTAGGGCCAGGGCGCACAGATACGCAGTATTTT.

Only a few counts were recorded for this clone. J is TRBJ2-1 and V is TRBV6-1; no definite D call. Trimming cost V 6 bases and J 8 bases, with 14 bases left between them. CDR1 is MNHNS and CDR2 is SASEGT in the germline V gene. This CDR3 has 13 residues. CDR3 bases: TGTGCCAGCAGGTCAGTCGTATCGCATGAGCAGTTCTTC. This gives the protein CASRSVVSHEQFF.

J is TRBJ1-1 and V is TRBV29-1, with D maybe TRBD1 (5 bases). The CDR3 is made up of 15 amino acids. Deletions cut 0 bases from V and 11 bases from J, with 22 bases between. Germline V gene sequence: CDR1 SQVTM, CDR2 ANQGSEA. DNA of the CDR3: TGCAGCGTTGAAGATCCCCAGGGCACGTCGGGCGCCGCTTTCTTT. Translation: CSVEDPQGTSGAAFF.

The rearrangement uses TRBV7-2 and TRBJ1-5; TRBD1 aligns across 7 bases. The V gene end was trimmed by 1 base and the J gene end by 4 bases; junction bases not matched to a gene: 4. The CDR3 contains 15 residues. The germline V gene has CDR1 SGHTA and CDR2 FQGNSA. This CDR3 reads CASSLVGQPNQPQHF. The CDR3 region has the DNA TGTGCCAGCAGCTTAGTGGGACAGCCAAATCAGCCCCAGCATTTT.

This clone was observed a few times. The chain couples TRBV5-1 to TRBJ2-7, with 9 nucleotides matching TRBD1. CDR3 size: 14 residues. Germline CDR1 and CDR2: SGHRS and YFSETQ. V lost 0 bases and J lost 5; bases outside the gene matches: 3. DNA of the CDR3: TGCGCCAGCAGCTTGGGGGACAGGGTGGACGAGCAGTACTTC. It encodes CASSLGDRVDEQYF.

This clone came up a few times. The rearrangement links TRBV6-5 to TRBJ1-1; 9 bases are a match to TRBD1. J lost 2 bases, V lost 2 bases, and 6 bases had no gene match. This CDR3 spans 16 amino acids. Germline CDR1 reads MNHEY; CDR2 reads SVGAGI. The CDR3 spells CASSYPNTGGNTEAFF. CDR3 DNA sequence: TGTGCCAGCAGTTACCCAAATACAGGGGGCAACACTGAAGCTTTCTTT.

This chain links TRBV5-8 with TRBJ2-7; D not certain. The CDR3 is 12 residues long. The V gene's germline CDR1 is SGHTS and CDR2 YDEGEE. V lost 1 base and J lost 6, with 8 bases in between. CDR3 protein: CASSLRVTEQYF. The CDR3 nucleotides are TGTGCCAGCAGCTTGCGGGTAACCGAGCAGTACTTC.

In its sample, this clone was seen a few times. The chain has TRBV6-1 and TRBJ2-3; D remains unclear. The germline V and J ends were trimmed by 4 bases and 5 bases, with 16 bases remaining between them. The CDR3 is 15 residues long. Germline CDR1 reads MNHNS; CDR2 reads SASEGT. DNA for the CDR3: TGTGCCAGCAGTGCCGCCGAAGGCCATGTAGATACGCAGTATTTT. Its protein is CASSAAEGHVDTQYF.

This clone was seen only a few times. V and J are TRBV6-1 and TRBJ1-2; TRBD1 might be the D (5 bases). The germline CDR1 and CDR2 sequences are MNHNS and SASEGT. The CDR3 covers 12 residues. Trimming cost V 2 bases and J 5 bases, with 6 bases left between them. The CDR3 DNA follows: TGTGCCAGCAGTGAAAGGGGTTATGGCTACACCTTC. Protein: CASSERGYGYTF.

This chain joins TRBV5-1 and TRBJ1-3; 7 nucleotides agree with TRBD1. The germline V gene has CDR1 SGHRS and CDR2 YFSETQ. CDR3 size: 16 residues. V gave up 3 bases and J gave up 0 bases; unmatched junction bases: 6. The CDR3 sequence: CASSWDRDSSGNTIYF. CDR3 coding DNA: TGCGCCAGCAGCTGGGATCGGGACAGCTCTGGAAACACCATATATTTT.

The CDR3 bases are TGTGCCAGCAGCCCCTCAGGGGACACCACCGGGGAGCTGTTTTTT. This sequence encodes CASSPSGDTTGELFF. This chain connects TRBV7-3 to TRBJ2-2, with a possible D match to TRBD1 (6 bases). The CDR3 covers 15 residues. Germline V CDR1 and CDR2: SGHTA, FQGTGA. V was cut by 5 bases and J by 4 bases, with 14 bases left in between.

V usage is TRBV27 and J usage is TRBJ2-1; 7 nucleotides align to TRBD1. The CDR3 totals 16 residues. After removal of 1 base from V and 7 bases from J, the junction contained 10 bases not matched to a gene. Germline lookup yields CDR1 MNHEY and CDR2 SMNVEV (reference sequence). The CDR3 DNA reads TGTGCCAGCAGTTTATTTGGGGTACAGGGGATGAATGAGCAGTTCTTC. It codes for CASSLFGVQGMNEQFF.

The chain employs TRBV11-2 and TRBJ2-1; weak D call: TRBD2 (5 bases). Germline CDR1 reads SGHAT; CDR2 reads FQNNGV. The CDR3 is 17 residues long. Trimming left V 1 base short and J 0 bases short, with 13 bases between. The chain's CDR3 is CASSLVLGRGSYNEQFF. The DNA of the CDR3 is TGTGCCAGCAGCTTAGTGTTAGGGAGAGGCTCCTACAATGAGCAGTTCTTC. Combining the CDR3 with reference TRBV11-2 and TRBJ2-1 gives the whole variable domain EAGVAQSPRYKIIEKRQSVAFWCNPISGHATLYWYQQILGQGPKLLIQFQNNGVVDDSQLPKDRFSAERLKGVDSTLKIQPAKLEDSAVYLCASSLVLGRGSYNEQFFGPGTRLTVL.

This clone was seen a handful of times. This chain links TRBV10-2 with TRBJ2-7; TRBD2 agrees at 8 bases. Germline CDR1 is WSHSY and CDR2 is SAAADI. The CDR3 length is 15 residues. Losses at the gene ends were 3 bases for V and 5 bases for J; bases not matched to a gene: 9. CDR3 coding DNA: TGCGCCAGCAGTGAACCCTCTAGCGGGCACAACGAGCAGTACTTC. Translated, it gives CASSEPSSGHNEQYF.

This clone was seen more than once but under ten times. The chain employs TRBV6-1 and TRBJ1-4, with D perhaps TRBD1 (5 bases). V shed 2 bases and J shed 6 bases, with 16 bases lying between them. CDR3 length: 16 residues. Germline V gene data show CDR1 as MNHNS and CDR2 as SASEGT. CDR3: CASSEIRGAGDEKLFF. CDR3 sequence (DNA): TGTGCCAGCAGTGAAATTCGGGGCGCGGGTGATGAAAAACTGTTTTTT.